These T cell receptor beta chains were read from a single sample in a study of blood T cells in healthy people across ages. TCRdb re-derived calls from the 5' RACE reads in MiXCR, one entry per CDR3 protein. Of hundreds of thousands of distinct CDR3 sequences in the sample, more than 45% were seen once. Specimen: blood. The receptors were gathered from an elderly woman in good health. The CDR3 runs from the conserved cysteine through the conserved F or W. Clone size, where shown, is once, few, many, or a class for clones that have expanded.

NA,TRBJ2-2,TRBV6-5,CASSYIRLAGGTNTGELFF
NA,TRBJ2-1,TRBV6-2/TRBV6-3,CASSYRGVGGGQFF
NA,TRBJ1-1,TRBV28,CASSSGTNTEAFF
many,TRBJ2-5,TRBV29-1,CSVLTGEETQYF
NA,TRBJ1-2,TRBV25-1,CASSEYSVLQLGDGYTF
many,TRBJ2-5,TRBV6-5,CASSQTGAMYQETQYF
once,TRBJ2-5,TRBV18,CASSPSRALNNEQYF
many,TRBJ2-1,TRBV29-1,CSVDRNEQFF
NA,TRBJ2-7,TRBV20-1,CSAATSPAPGEQYF
many,TRBJ1-5,TRBV6-2/TRBV6-3,CASSYIQDNQPQHF
NA,TRBJ2-3,TRBV15,CATSRGWDTDTQYF
once,TRBJ2-1,TRBV5-1,CASKLAGEQFF
NA,TRBJ2-5,TRBV25-1,CASTLEAWGQETQYF
NA,TRBJ2-3,TRBV20-1,CSARRTADTQYF
NA,TRBJ1-2,TRBV6-2/TRBV6-3,CASSQSGGAPLSGYTF
many,TRBJ2-3,TRBV12-3/TRBV12-4,CASSFPGTDTQYF
NA,TRBJ2-3,TRBV6-2/TRBV6-3,CASSQGLAQDTQYF
NA,TRBJ2-3,TRBV20-1,CSARAGGPTDTQYF
NA,TRBJ2-3,TRBV5-1,CASSLGISTDTLYF
NA,TRBJ2-3,TRBV7-2,CASSPKTSDTATQYF
NA,TRBJ2-5,TRBV4-3,CASSQATFETQYF
many,TRBJ2-3,TRBV6-5,CASSYSRGSGGATDTQYF
few,TRBJ1-5,TRBV6-1,CASSDGQFMNQPQHF
NA,TRBJ2-5,TRBV20-1,CSALQTRGAETQYF
NA,TRBJ2-7,TRBV5-1,CASSLVSRVEQYF
NA,TRBJ2-7,TRBV7-9,CASSQALLYEQYF
NA,TRBJ2-7,TRBV25-1,CASSDGISEQYF
NA,TRBJ1-2,TRBV9,CASSVSGTPYGYTF
NA,TRBJ1-2,TRBV7-2,CATESGNNYGYTF
once,TRBJ2-7,TRBV6-2/TRBV6-3,CASSYALSGDSYEQYF
many,TRBJ2-1,TRBV5-1,CASSQGQGSNEQFF
many,TRBJ2-3,TRBV4-1,CASRGRRTDTQYF
NA,TRBJ2-2,TRBV3-1,CASSGRVGRVSGELFF
NA,TRBJ2-3,TRBV20-1,CSARTGPNTDTQYF
few,TRBJ2-1,TRBV7-2,CASSAEPGGWAYNEQFF
NA,TRBJ2-4,TRBV6-5,CASSNRAGWAIQYF
NA,TRBJ2-5,TRBV20-1,CSANVMYQETQYF
NA,TRBJ2-1,TRBV2,CASSEGAPYNEQFF
many,TRBJ1-4,TRBV28,CASSLLGNEKLFF
many,TRBJ1-1,TRBV15,CATSRDQGRVNTEAFF
many,TRBJ2-7,TRBV20-1,CSARDPLGHPYEQYF
NA,TRBJ1-2,TRBV7-2,CASSPGQTGYTF
NA,TRBJ2-2,TRBV20-1,CSAPSRQGPNTGELFF
NA,TRBJ1-2,TRBV20-1,CSASRKYYGYTF
NA,TRBJ1-2,TRBV25-1,CASSERGAYGYTF
many,TRBJ2-7,TRBV29-1,CSGVSGSSYEQYF
many,TRBJ2-7,TRBV2,CASSGLGTATYEQYF